The clone carrying this T cell receptor beta chain has ten or more counts. As yet, its antigen is unknown. The germline V gene has CDR1 WSHSY and CDR2 SAAADI. The CDR3 contains 13 residues. Deletions cut 4 bases from V and 12 bases from J, with 13 bases between. This sample was included in a study of early T cells in non-severe SARS-CoV-2 infection. Study in general: The input, bulk RNA from unsorted whole blood, was sequenced, and chains were unpaired. Study results and caveats: VDJdb matching, biased toward anti-spike CD8 responses, missed private and CD4 specificities.

Each cDNA molecule carried a unique molecular identifier. TCRdb recomputed calls from the 5' RACE reads with MiXCR, one row per CDR3 protein. The sample consists of 100,000 to 150,000 distinct CDR3 sequences, about 15% of them appearing once. The sequence was obtained from an adult who was a healthcare worker with PCR-confirmed SARS-CoV-2 infection or an uninfected control (not recorded which). The chain couples TRBV10-2 to TRBJ1-6; a possible D gene is TRBD1 (6 bases). Sequencing used whole blood. In DNA form, the CDR3 reads TGCGCCAGCAGTGGGTCAGGGGCCGAACCCCTCCACTTT. This sequence encodes CASSGSGAEPLHF.